This T cell receptor (beta chain) was retrieved from a study of shared clonotypes between healthy human individuals. Study-wide findings and caveats: The rarefaction results pointed to incomplete sorted-subset sequencing despite large depth.

In the authors' workflow: Filtering of immunoSEQ junctional sequences could not match full-length read filtering. Assay used: immunoSEQ multiplex PCR; TCRdb lists only in-frame clones, some missing. V and J calls and clone size come straight from that table; D and trimming were deduced from the DNA. The sample lists roughly 300,000 clones, 73% seen once, with less than 11% in the top ten. The table lists this clone with many counts. The target antigen is unknown. The V gene's germline CDR1 is SGHRS and CDR2 YFSETQ. There are 18 residues in the CDR3. The trim removed 0 bases at V and 2 bases at J, leaving 12 bases unmatched.

The genes are TRBV5-1 and TRBJ2-3; TRBD2 aligns across 7 bases. The sample comprised memory CD4+ T cells sorted from blood. Subset here: CD45RA-negative fraction. The origin of this receptor is a man aged 30 to 39 in good health. The CDR3 sequence: CASSLVGMGGHVTDTQYF. CDR3 coding DNA: TGCGCCAGCAGCTTGGTCGGGATGGGAGGGCACGTCACAGATACGCAGTATTTT.